Listed below are T cell receptor beta chains from one sample, sequenced in a study of metastatic and nonmetastatic thyroid tumors. TCRdb reprocessed the PCR reads using MiXCR. This table holds more than 10,000 clones, roughly 30% found once. The sample consisted of tumor tissue. These receptors were collected from a female donor with papillary thyroid cancer or a benign thyroid nodule (not recorded which). Some clones in this sample may be carry-over from other donors' samples. Both conserved end residues are part of each CDR3. A D gene is named only where the DNA matches it firmly. Size is stated for part of the rows, as once, few or many counts, or as a class when the clone is expanded.

CDR3 DNA	CDR3 protein	D gene	V gene	J gene	clone size
TGCAGTGCCAAAAAAGGCGGGAGGTACAACAATGAGCAGTTCTTC	CSAKKGGRYNNEQFF	TRBD2	TRBV20-1	TRBJ2-1	.
TGCAGTGCTAGAGGGGAGCAGGAGTATTCACCCCTCCACTTT	CSARGEQEYSPLHF	.	TRBV20-1	TRBJ1-6	.
TGTGCCAGCAGCAACCACTTGCAGGGGTCCTACAATGAGCAGTTCTTC	CASSNHLQGSYNEQFF	.	TRBV14	TRBJ2-1	many
TGCGCCAGCAGCCCCACGGGGGGCACGAACACCGGGGAGCTGTTTTTT	CASSPTGGTNTGELFF	.	TRBV5-1	TRBJ2-2	medium-sized
TGTGCCAGCAGCTCGGCTGGTTCCGTCTGGTACGAGCAGTACTTC	CASSSAGSVWYEQYF	.	TRBV5-6	TRBJ2-7	.
TGTGCCTGGAGTGTATGGGGACAGGGCGGCTACTATGGCTACACCTTC	CAWSVWGQGGYYGYTF	TRBD1	TRBV30	TRBJ1-2	.
TGTGCCAGTAGTCGGGGGAACTATGGCTACACCTTC	CASSRGNYGYTF	.	TRBV19	TRBJ1-2	medium-sized
TGTAGTGCTAACGACCGTGACAGGGGAACGCACGAGCAGTACTTC	CSANDRDRGTHEQYF	TRBD1	TRBV20-1	TRBJ2-7	.
TGTGCCAGCAGTTACTGGCCGGGAAATCAGCCCCAGCATTTT	CASSYWPGNQPQHF	.	TRBV12-3/TRBV12-4	TRBJ1-5	.
TGTGCCAGCAGCGAGGGACTAGCGGGAGCCACAGATACGCAGTATTTT	CASSEGLAGATDTQYF	TRBD2	TRBV5-6	TRBJ2-3	.
TGTGCCAGCAGCCCGCGGACTAGCGGCTACGAGCAGTACTTC	CASSPRTSGYEQYF	TRBD2	TRBV13	TRBJ2-7	.
TGCGCCAGCAGCCAAGTTTCGGGGGATTACTACGAGCAGTACTTC	CASSQVSGDYYEQYF	.	TRBV4-1	TRBJ2-7	.
TGCAGTGCTACTCCGACTAGCGGGTTTAGCTCCTACAATGAGCAGTTCTTC	CSATPTSGFSSYNEQFF	TRBD2	TRBV20-1	TRBJ2-1	.
TGCAGTGCTACGACGAGTTCTTTGGCCTACAATGAGCAGTTCTTC	CSATTSSLAYNEQFF	.	TRBV20-1	TRBJ2-1	medium-sized
TGTGCCAGCAGTGATCGCAGGGGGTTCAACTATGGCTACACCTTC	CASSDRRGFNYGYTF	TRBD1	TRBV6-1	TRBJ1-2	medium-sized
TGTGCCAGCAGCCTTAGCGGGGGGGCCATTAATGAGCAGTTCTTC	CASSLSGGAINEQFF	TRBD2	TRBV7-6	TRBJ2-1	medium-sized
TGTGCCATCAGTGAAGGCCGGAACACTGAAGCTTTCTTT	CAISEGRNTEAFF	.	TRBV10-3	TRBJ1-1	.
TGCGCCAGCAGCTTCGGTCTAGCGGGTGGGCAACTGGATACGGAGTATTTT	CASSFGLAGGQLDTEYF	TRBD2	TRBV5-1	TRBJ2-3	.
TGTGCCAGCAGCCAATACGGAGGACCCCAAGAGACCCAGTACTTC	CASSQYGGPQETQYF	.	TRBV11-2	TRBJ2-5	few
TGCGCCAGCAGCTTGGAGAGCCGGGGGAGCTCCTATAATTCACCCCTCCACTTT	CASSLESRGSSYNSPLHF	.	TRBV5-1	TRBJ1-6	medium-sized
TGTGCCACCAGTGATCCGGGGACAGGCCAAGAGACCCAGTACTTC	CATSDPGTGQETQYF	TRBD1	TRBV24-1	TRBJ2-5	many
TGTGCCAGCAGCTTCGGGGGCGGGAGGGCCAACGAGCAGTACTTC	CASSFGGGRANEQYF	TRBD2	TRBV7-2	TRBJ2-7	few